Shown below are 24 T cell receptor beta chains from a single sample sequenced in a study of cytomegalovirus exposure and HLA in healthy donors. Here immunoSEQ multiplex PCR was the method, and the copy in TCRdb shows in-frame clones only, minus some. The sample contains some 110,000 clones, roughly 86% of which appear only once. The sample was PBMCs. The receptors stem from a man younger than 35 in good health and CMV-seronegative.

This chain links TRBV10-2 with TRBJ2-7; TRBD2 agrees at 8 bases. The trim removed 7 bases at V and 3 bases at J, leaving 5 bases unmatched. Looked up from germline, CDR1 is WSHSY and CDR2 is SAAADI. This CDR3 has 13 amino acids. The CDR3 spells CASNTGGGYEQYF. CDR3 sequence (DNA): TGCGCCAGCAACACGGGAGGGGGCTACGAGCAGTACTTC.

The V and J genes are TRBV5-1 and TRBJ2-2; tentatively, D is TRBD1 (6 bases). The CDR3 totals 15 residues. Trimming removed 0 bases from V and 5 bases from J, with 11 bases in between. Germline loops: CDR1 SGHRS, CDR2 YFSETQ. CDR3 sequence reads: CASSLVAGETGELFF. The CDR3, as DNA: TGCGCCAGCAGCTTGGTGGCAGGGGAGACCGGGGAGCTGTTTTTT.

The chain combines TRBV30 with TRBJ1-1; no clear D. Germline CDR1 GTSNPN, CDR2 SVGIG (reference sequence). The CDR3 consists of 12 residues. V was trimmed by 2 bases and J by 5 bases, leaving 9 bases between them. The CDR3 bases are TGTGCCTGGAGTTCTGTCGGGACTGAAGCTTTCTTT. It yields the protein CAWSSVGTEAFF.

The chain couples TRBV29-1 to TRBJ2-3; weak D call: TRBD1 (5 bases). Per germline, CDR1 SQVTM and CDR2 ANQGSEA. The CDR3 has 12 amino acids. Between the trimmed V and J ends, which lost 2 bases and 7 bases, there was a span of 10 bases. In DNA, the CDR3 is TGCAGCGTTGAAAGGGGTGGAAATACGCAGTATTTT. The encoded protein is CSVERGGNTQYF.

The chain uses TRBV6-5 and TRBJ1-2; 10 positions agree with TRBD1. Trimming took 2 bases from V and 8 from J; bases not matched to a gene: 5. Looked up from germline, CDR1 is MNHEY and CDR2 is SVGAGI. The CDR3 sequence is 14 residues long. The CDR3 bases are TGTGCCAGCAGTTACCGCGGACAGGGGGTCGGCTACACCTTC. Protein product: CASSYRGQGVGYTF.

The chain combines TRBV7-2 with TRBJ1-2; possibly TRBD1 for D (5 bases). Looked up from germline, CDR1 is SGHTA and CDR2 is FQGNSA. The V end was cut by 1 base, the J end by 2 bases, with 20 bases between. CDR3 length: 18 amino acids. CDR3 residues: CASSLVVRDGRWNYGYTF. CDR3 DNA: TGTGCCAGCAGCTTAGTCGTCAGGGATGGAAGGTGGAACTATGGCTACACCTTC.

V is TRBV5-6 and J is TRBJ1-5; D unclear. The CDR3 spans 13 residues. CDR1 is SGHDT, CDR2 YYEEEE, per germline. V lost 1 base and J 6 bases, leaving 8 bases between the germline ends. The CDR3 DNA reads TGTGCCAGCAGCTTGTGGTCCGGTCAGCCCCAGCATTTT. Protein sequence: CASSLWSGQPQHF.

The genes are TRBV6-5 and TRBJ2-5; TRBD1 is a possible D gene (6 bases). CDR1 MNHEY and CDR2 SVGAGI come from the germline V gene. The CDR3 spans 11 residues. CDR3 nucleotide sequence: TGTACCACTACAGGGCAAGAGACCCAGTACTTC. It translates to CTTTGQETQYF.

V is TRBV5-4 and J is TRBJ1-1; D perhaps matches TRBD1 (6 bases). CDR3 size: 16 residues. In germline, CDR1 is SGHNT, CDR2 YYREEE (reference sequence). The V end lost 3 bases, the J end lost 1 base, and 16 bases lay between the germline ends. DNA for the CDR3: TGTGCCAGCAGCTCTAGTTTGGGGACAAGGAACACTGAAGCTTTCTTT. It codes for CASSSSLGTRNTEAFF.

The chain couples TRBV19 to TRBJ2-7; the D gene is possibly TRBD1 (6 bases). With 3 bases removed from V and 0 bases from J, the gap between germline ends came to 12 bases. The CDR3 length is 15 residues. The germline CDR1 and CDR2 sequences are LNHDA and SQIVND (reference sequence). CDR3 nucleotide sequence: TGTGCCAGTAGTATCACGACAGGAAGCTCCTACGAGCAGTACTTC. Its translation: CASSITTGSSYEQYF.

The chain employs TRBV19 and TRBJ2-7; D is perhaps TRBD1 (6 bases). Germline V gene sequence: CDR1 LNHDA, CDR2 SQIVND (reference sequence). The CDR3 loop spans 15 amino acids. Deletions cut 1 base from V and 4 bases from J, with 14 bases between. The CDR3 region is CASSIAGGNRYEQYF. CDR3 in DNA: TGTGCCAGTAGTATAGCTGGGGGCAATAGGTACGAGCAGTACTTC. Full variable domain (missing parts from reference TRBV19 and TRBJ2-7): DGGITQSPKYLFRKEGQNVTLSCEQNLNHDAMYWYRQDPGQGLRLIYYSQIVNDFQKGDIAEGYSVSREKKESFPLTVTSAQKNPTAFYLCASSIAGGNRYEQYFGPGTRLTVT.

This clone was seen just once. This chain's CDR3 is CASSYRGRDQPQHF. DNA of the CDR3: TGTGCCAGCTCTTACAGGGGGCGCGATCAGCCCCAGCATTTT. This chain uses TRBV18 with TRBJ1-5; 9 bases are a match to TRBD1. Germline V gene sequence: CDR1 KGHSH, CDR2 LQKENI. V shed 6 bases, J shed 5 bases, and the junction held 5 bases outside the gene matches. The CDR3 sequence is 14 residues long. The complete variable domain, with remaining parts taken from reference TRBV18 and TRBJ1-5, reads NAGVMQNPRHLVRRRGQEARLRCSPMKGHSHVYWYRQLPEEGLKFMVYLQKENIIDESGMPKERFSAEFPKEGPSILRIQQVVRGDSAAYFCASSYRGRDQPQHFGDGTRLSIL.

V gene TRBV10-3 combines with J gene TRBJ1-6; 10 nucleotides agree with TRBD1. The CDR3 runs to 18 residues. V dropped 5 bases and J dropped 4; count of bases not matched to a gene: 11. Germline V lookup: CDR1 ENHRY, CDR2 SYGVKD. CDR3 DNA sequence: TGTGCCATCAGTAAGGCCCCGACAGGGGGCCCATATAATTCACCCCTCCACTTT. This translates into CAISKAPTGGPYNSPLHF.

This clone was found once. The chain is built from TRBV5-6 and TRBJ1-5, with 7 bases fitting TRBD1. V dropped 2 bases and J dropped 1; count of bases not matched to a gene: 15. This CDR3 has 19 residues. CDR1 SGHDT and CDR2 YYEEEE come from the germline V gene. The CDR3: CASSLRKGQPAFSNQPQHF. The CDR3 coding sequence is TGTGCCAGCAGCTTACGTAAGGGACAGCCGGCATTCAGCAATCAGCCCCAGCATTTT.

The rearrangement links TRBV7-2 to TRBJ2-7; the match to TRBD1 covers 8 bases. This CDR3 comprises 13 residues. V shed 5 bases and J 3 bases; nucleotides not matched to a gene: 3. Germline-derived CDR1 and CDR2 are SGHTA and FQGNSA. The CDR3 DNA sequence: TGTGCCAGCAGCCCGACAGGGGTCTACGAGCAGTACTTC. This encodes CASSPTGVYEQYF.

This chain joins TRBV27 and TRBJ2-7, with 8 bases lining up with TRBD1. The CDR3 loop spans 14 amino acids. V gave up 4 bases and J gave up 3 bases; unmatched junction bases: 5. Germline assignment: CDR1 MNHEY and CDR2 SMNVEV (reference sequence). The CDR3 is CASSWQGAGYEQYF. The CDR3 DNA follows: TGTGCCAGCAGTTGGCAGGGGGCAGGCTACGAGCAGTACTTC.

The chain joins TRBV5-6 to TRBJ1-2; 7 bases are a match to TRBD1. V gave up 2 bases and J gave up 3 bases; unmatched junction bases: 16. This CDR3 contains 18 residues. The V gene's germline CDR1 is SGHDT and CDR2 YYEEEE. The CDR3 DNA reads TGTGCCAGCAGCTTCGGGTCAACAGGGGTTTCGGGAGACTATGGCTACACCTTC. Protein product: CASSFGSTGVSGDYGYTF. The complete variable domain, with remaining parts taken from reference TRBV5-6 and TRBJ1-2, reads DAGVTQSPTHLIKTRGQQVTLRCSPKSGHDTVSWYQQALGQGPQFIFQYYEEEERQRGNFPDRFSGHQFPNYSSELNVNALLLGDSALYLCASSFGSTGVSGDYGYTFGSGTRLTVV.

This clone was seen more than once but under ten times. The rearrangement links TRBV7-9 to TRBJ1-1; D is perhaps TRBD1 (5 bases). There are 14 residues in the CDR3. CDR1 and CDR2 (germline): SEHNR, FQNEAQ (reference sequence). V was clipped by 5 bases and J by 3 bases, with 13 bases between them. The CDR3 DNA reads as TGTGCCAGCAGCCCGCGGGACGCGGACACTGAAGCTTTCTTT. It encodes CASSPRDADTEAFF.

The genes are TRBV6-5 and TRBJ2-1; 7 nucleotides align to TRBD2. CDR3 length: 15 residues. The trim removed 10 bases at V and 0 bases at J, leaving 9 bases unmatched. CDR1 is MNHEY and CDR2 is SVGAGI in the germline V gene. This CDR3 reads CATGPSGSSYNEQFF. The CDR3 region has the DNA TGTGCCACCGGCCCTAGCGGAAGCTCCTACAATGAGCAGTTCTTC.

The gene calls are TRBV27 and TRBJ1-2; 8 bases are shared with TRBD1. The CDR3 is 15 amino acids. CDR1 and CDR2 from the germline V gene are MNHEY and SMNVEV (reference sequence). Losses at the gene ends were 4 bases for V and 0 bases for J; bases not matched to a gene: 4. CDR3 bases: TGTGCCAGCAGTTCACCGGACAGGGCTAACTATGGCTACACCTTC. Translation: CASSSPDRANYGYTF.

This chain connects TRBV10-3 to TRBJ2-7; 8 bases match TRBD2. The germline V gene has CDR1 ENHRY and CDR2 SYGVKD. With 3 bases clipped from V and 4 bases from J, the junction kept 5 bases outside the gene matches. The CDR3 is 14 amino acids. As DNA, the CDR3 is TGTGCCATCAGTGACCCGGGACTAGGGTACGAGCAGTACTTC. Protein sequence: CAISDPGLGYEQYF.

This clone was seen a single time. V is TRBV6-5 and J is TRBJ2-3, with 9 bases aligning to TRBD2. Germline CDR1 MNHEY, CDR2 SVGAGI. The J segment lost 6 bases and the V segment lost 6 bases, leaving 10 bases of the junction unmatched. This CDR3 has 15 amino acids. The CDR3 loop is CASSTTSGRKDTQYF. The CDR3 DNA reads TGTGCCAGCAGCACGACTAGCGGTAGGAAGGATACGCAGTATTTT.

The chain couples TRBV30 to TRBJ2-4, with 14 bases fitting TRBD2. After removal of 3 bases from V and 1 base from J, the junction contained 5 bases not matched to a gene. Per germline, CDR1 GTSNPN and CDR2 SVGIG (reference sequence). The CDR3 has 17 residues. CDR3 in amino acids: CAWSRTSGRTAKNIQYF. The CDR3 nucleotides read TGTGCCTGGAGCCGGACTAGCGGGAGGACTGCCAAAAACATTCAGTACTTC.

This rearrangement joins TRBV6-4 to TRBJ1-5, with 8 bases that match TRBD1. CDR1 is MRHNA, CDR2 SNTAGT, per germline. This CDR3 comprises 14 residues. J gave up 7 bases and V 5 bases, and 7 bases lay outside the gene matches. CDR3 protein: CASSSAGGGQPQHF. The CDR3 region has the DNA TGTGCCAGCAGTAGCGCAGGGGGCGGACAGCCCCAGCATTTT.